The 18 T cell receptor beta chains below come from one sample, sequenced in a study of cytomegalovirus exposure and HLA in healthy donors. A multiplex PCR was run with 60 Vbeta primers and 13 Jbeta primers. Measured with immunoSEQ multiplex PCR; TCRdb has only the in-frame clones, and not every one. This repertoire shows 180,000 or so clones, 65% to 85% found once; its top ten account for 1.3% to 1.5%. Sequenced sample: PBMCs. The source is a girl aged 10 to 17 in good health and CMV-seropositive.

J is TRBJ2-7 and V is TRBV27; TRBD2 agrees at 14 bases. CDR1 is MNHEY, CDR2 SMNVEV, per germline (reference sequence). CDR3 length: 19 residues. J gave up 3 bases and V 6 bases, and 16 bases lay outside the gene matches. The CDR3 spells CASRLPGLAGERPYYEQYF. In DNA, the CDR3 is TGTGCCAGCAGGTTACCGGGACTAGCGGGAGAACGACCTTACTACGAGCAGTACTTC.

The CDR3 DNA reads TGCAGTGCGGGCGGCACAGATACGCAGTATTTT. Protein: CSAGGTDTQYF. V and J are TRBV20-1 and TRBJ2-3; no clear D gene. The length of the CDR3 is 11 residues. Germline-derived CDR1 and CDR2 are DFQATT and SNEGSKA (reference sequence). Trimming took off 6 bases at V and 1 base at J, with 5 bases between the two ends.

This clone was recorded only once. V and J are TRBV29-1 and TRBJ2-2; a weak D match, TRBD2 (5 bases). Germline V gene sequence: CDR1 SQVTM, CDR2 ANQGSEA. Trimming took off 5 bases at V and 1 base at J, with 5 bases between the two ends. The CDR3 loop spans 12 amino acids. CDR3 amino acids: CSVRGNTGELFF. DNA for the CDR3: TGCAGCGTTCGGGGGAACACCGGGGAGCTGTTTTTT.

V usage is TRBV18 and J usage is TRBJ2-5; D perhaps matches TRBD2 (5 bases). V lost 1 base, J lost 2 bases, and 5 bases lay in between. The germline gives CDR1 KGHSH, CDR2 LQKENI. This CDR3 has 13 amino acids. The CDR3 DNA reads TGTGCCAGCTCACCACGACTACAAGAGACCCAGTACTTC. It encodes CASSPRLQETQYF.

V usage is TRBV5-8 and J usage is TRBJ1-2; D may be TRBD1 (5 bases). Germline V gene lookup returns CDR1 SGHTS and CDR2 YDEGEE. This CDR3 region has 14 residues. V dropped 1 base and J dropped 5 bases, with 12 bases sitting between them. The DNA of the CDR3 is TGTGCCAGCAGCTTGTGGGGCAGCCTTTATGGCTACACCTTC. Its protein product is CASSLWGSLYGYTF.

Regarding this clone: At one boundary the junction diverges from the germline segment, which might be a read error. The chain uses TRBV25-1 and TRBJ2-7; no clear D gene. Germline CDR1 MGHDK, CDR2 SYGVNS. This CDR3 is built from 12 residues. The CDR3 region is CASTESSFEQYF. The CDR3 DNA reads TGTGCCAGCACCGAGAGCTCCTTCGAGCAGTACTTC.

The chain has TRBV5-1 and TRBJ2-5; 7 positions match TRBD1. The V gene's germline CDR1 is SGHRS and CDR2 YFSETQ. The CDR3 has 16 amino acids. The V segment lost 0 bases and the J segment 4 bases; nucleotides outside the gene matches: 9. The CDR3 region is CASSLGDRAHGETQYF. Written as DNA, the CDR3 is TGCGCCAGCAGCTTGGGCGACAGGGCTCACGGAGAGACCCAGTACTTC. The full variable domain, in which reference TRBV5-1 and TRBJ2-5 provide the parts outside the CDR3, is KAGVTQTPRYLIKTRGQQVTLSCSPISGHRSVSWYQQTPGQGLQFLFEYFSETQRNKGNFPGRFSGRQFSNSRSEMNVSTLELGDSALYLCASSLGDRAHGETQYFGPGTRLLVL.

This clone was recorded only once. The CDR3 DNA sequence: TGTGCCAGCAGTTACTCGATTACGCAGGGGCCAGAGACCCAGTACTTC. Its protein is CASSYSITQGPETQYF. This chain uses TRBV6-5 with TRBJ2-5, with a weak D call TRBD1 (6 bases). Germline V gene sequence: CDR1 MNHEY, CDR2 SVGAGI. The CDR3 runs to 16 residues. V was clipped by 0 bases and J by 4 bases, with 15 bases between them.

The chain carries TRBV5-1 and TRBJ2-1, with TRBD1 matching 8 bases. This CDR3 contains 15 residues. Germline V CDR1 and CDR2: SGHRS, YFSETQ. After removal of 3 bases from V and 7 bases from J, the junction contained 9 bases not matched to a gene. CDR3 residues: CASSSQTGVINEQFF. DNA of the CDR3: TGCGCCAGCAGCTCCCAGACAGGGGTGATTAATGAGCAGTTCTTC.

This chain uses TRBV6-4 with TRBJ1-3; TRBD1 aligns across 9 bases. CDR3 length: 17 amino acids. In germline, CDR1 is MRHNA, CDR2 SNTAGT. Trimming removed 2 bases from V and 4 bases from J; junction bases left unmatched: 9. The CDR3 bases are TGTGCCAGCAGTGACCCCCTATGGGACAGGGAAGGAAACACCATATATTTT. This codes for CASSDPLWDREGNTIYF.

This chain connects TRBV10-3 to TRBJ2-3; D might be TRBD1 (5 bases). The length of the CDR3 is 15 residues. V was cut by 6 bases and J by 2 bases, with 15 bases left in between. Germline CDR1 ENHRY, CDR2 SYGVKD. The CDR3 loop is CAISSWTQFTDTQYF. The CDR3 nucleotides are TGTGCCATCAGCTCCTGGACACAATTCACAGATACGCAGTATTTT.

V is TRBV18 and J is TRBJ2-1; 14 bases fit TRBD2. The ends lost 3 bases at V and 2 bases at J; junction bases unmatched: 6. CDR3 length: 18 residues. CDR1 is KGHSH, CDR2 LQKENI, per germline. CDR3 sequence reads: CASSPRGLAGGAYNEQFF. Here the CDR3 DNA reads TGTGCCAGCTCACCGAGAGGACTAGCGGGAGGCGCCTACAATGAGCAGTTCTTC.

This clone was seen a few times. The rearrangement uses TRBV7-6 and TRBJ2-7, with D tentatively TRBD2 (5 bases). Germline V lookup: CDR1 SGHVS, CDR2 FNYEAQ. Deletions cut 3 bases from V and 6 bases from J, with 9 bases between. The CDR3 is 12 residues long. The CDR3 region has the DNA TGTGCCAGCAGCTTGGAAGAGGGCGAGCAGTACTTC. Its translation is CASSLEEGEQYF.

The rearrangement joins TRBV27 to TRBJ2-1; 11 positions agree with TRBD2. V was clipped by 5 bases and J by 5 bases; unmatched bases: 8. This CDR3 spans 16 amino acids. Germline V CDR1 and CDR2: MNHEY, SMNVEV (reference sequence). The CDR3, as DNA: TGTGCCAGCAGTCCGAGGACTAGCGGGCCGCACAATGAGCAGTTCTTC. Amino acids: CASSPRTSGPHNEQFF.

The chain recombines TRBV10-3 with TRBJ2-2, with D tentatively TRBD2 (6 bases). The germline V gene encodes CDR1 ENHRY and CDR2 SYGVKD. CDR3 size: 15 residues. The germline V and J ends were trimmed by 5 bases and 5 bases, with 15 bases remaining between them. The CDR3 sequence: CAISLEGGDTGELFF. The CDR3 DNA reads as TGTGCCATCAGTCTGGAGGGCGGAGATACCGGGGAGCTGTTTTTT.

CDR3 DNA: TGCGCCAGCAGCCCTCTACGGAGTGAGACCCAGTACTTC. Translation gives CASSPLRSETQYF. This chain uses TRBV5-1 with TRBJ2-5; D gene uncertain. V dropped 4 bases and J dropped 5 bases, with 12 bases sitting between them. The CDR3 spans 13 residues. Germline V CDR1 and CDR2: SGHRS, YFSETQ.

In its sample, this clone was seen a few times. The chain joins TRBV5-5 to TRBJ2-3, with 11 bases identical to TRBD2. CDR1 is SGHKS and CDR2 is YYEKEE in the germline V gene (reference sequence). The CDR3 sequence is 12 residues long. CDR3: CARDSTSGSQYF. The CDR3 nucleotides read TGTGCGCGCGACTCTACTAGCGGGAGCCAGTATTTT.

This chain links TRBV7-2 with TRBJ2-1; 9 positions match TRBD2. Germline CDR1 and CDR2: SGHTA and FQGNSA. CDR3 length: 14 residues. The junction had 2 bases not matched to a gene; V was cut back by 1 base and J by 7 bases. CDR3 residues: CASSLGLAENEQFF. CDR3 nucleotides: TGTGCCAGCAGCTTAGGACTAGCGGAAAATGAGCAGTTCTTC. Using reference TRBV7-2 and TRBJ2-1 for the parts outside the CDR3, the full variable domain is GAGVSQSPSNKVTEKGKDVELRCDPISGHTALYWYRQSLGQGLEFLIYFQGNSAPDKSGLPSDRFSAERTGGSVSTLTIQRTQQEDSAVYLCASSLGLAENEQFFGPGTRLTVL.